This T cell receptor beta chain was obtained from a study of blood T cell repertoires in COVID-19 (dated by TCRdb to 2020 to 2022). Regarding the research as a whole: The collaborator samples originated in the United States, Italy and Spain and spanned the acute and convalescent phases of COVID-19. Deeply sampled blood TCRbeta repertoires from subjects exposed to, actively infected with, or recovered from COVID-19 were included in the dataset. The samples were drawn from the first 160 participants of the ongoing ImmuneRACE study and from 1,254 subjects provided by 6 global collaborators. The repertoires were made available in a free public database intended to serve as a resource for research on the immune response to SARS-CoV-2. Where available, HLA class I and class II types were taken from metadata supplied by the sample provider and were not determined by assay-based typing. The prospective study material was composed of cDNA or gDNA derived from T cells, B-cell-depleted T cells, or PBMCs. The sample metadata nearly always contained a de-identified subject ID, COVID-19 status, age in years and sex. Results and caveats for the whole study, not just this receptor: Clinical and demographic metadata were provided uncurated, with the amount varying by source and participant.

Samples from volunteer blood donors who had recovered from COVID-19 were contributed by a second Seattle source. Whole blood was collected in K2EDTA tubes by collaborating institutions according to the institutions' own protocols. Collaborator samples were shipped for TCRbeta analysis as frozen whole blood, isolated PBMCs, or DNA extracted from either sample type. Comments on this clone: Its cognate antigen has yet to be identified. No much larger clonotype is one base removed from it; base qualities were not supplied.

V is clipped by 1 base and J by 0 bases, and the sequence between their germline boundaries is 9 bases long. CDR1 and CDR2 were assigned from the germline V gene as SGHVS and FQNEAQ. Inclusive of the bounding cysteine and phenylalanine, the CDR3 is 16 residues long. The retained sequence is limited to the CDR3, 48 bases, with the frame set at the first base. The immunoSEQ Assay, a bias-controlled multiplex PCR, was used to amplify TCRbeta CDR3 regions from genomic DNA. As for the authors' bioinformatics: Nucleated cell counts per sample were estimated from amplification of reference gene primers within the assay. To quantify the absolute abundance of each unique TCRbeta CDR3 rearrangement, sequence reads were collapsed and filtered. For each sample, productive Simpson clonality was calculated as the square root of Simpson's diversity index over productive rearrangements. TCRdb limited this immuneACCESS table to in-frame rearrangements with V and J called. A share of clones is missing; checked studies link under half to unresolved V genes, and the rest is unexplained. V and J calls and clone size come straight from that table; D and trimming were deduced from the DNA. The sample table records roughly 200,000 clones; 70% to 85% of these occur just once. The ten largest account for around an eighth of the sample.

Recombination joined TRBV7-8 with TRBJ1-4; too little of a D gene remains to name it. The specimen sequenced was peripheral blood. The source of this sequence is a man between 50 and 59 years old who had recovered from COVID-19. The nucleotides read TGTGCCAGCAGCTTAGTTTGGCCTCCAACTAATGAAAAACTGTTTTTT. Its translation is CASSLVWPPTNEKLFF. With the portions outside the CDR3 filled from the reference TRBV7-8 and TRBJ1-4 genes, the complete variable region becomes GAGVSQSPRYKVAKRGQDVALRCDPISGHVSLFWYQQALGQGPEFLTYFQNEAQLDKSGLPSDRFFAERPEGSVSTLKIQRTQQEDSAVYLCASSLVWPPTNEKLFFGSGTQLSVL.